The clone carrying this TCR beta chain has a count of ten or more. TCRdb used MiXCR to reprocess the 5' RACE reads, holding one entry per CDR3 protein. The table lists roughly 200,000 distinct CDR3 sequences, roughly 24% of them singletons, with under 7% in the top ten. Germline V gene sequence: CDR1 SGHKS, CDR2 YYEKEE (reference sequence). This CDR3 region has 15 residues. V shed 0 bases and J 0 bases; nucleotides not matched to a gene: 3. This entry comes from a study of CD8 T cells in ankylosing spondylitis. The chain recombines TRBV5-5 with TRBJ2-7; 7 bases are shared with TRBD2. This TCR derives from a male donor with ankylosing spondylitis or in good health (not recorded which). Sample: blood, either unsorted or a sorted T cell fraction (not recorded which). For the CDR3, the DNA is TGTGCCAGCAGCTTGGCGGGAGGCAGCTCCTACGAGCAGTACTTC. Translation: CASSLAGGSSYEQYF.